This T cell receptor (beta chain) was captured in a study of identical twins. Germline loops: CDR1 LGHNA, CDR2 YSLEER. The CDR3 covers 13 residues. V was clipped by 9 bases and J by 2 bases, with 11 bases between them. Whole-study results and caveats: Its conclusions, products of cross-sectional statistical analysis, did not come from following the same donors. Where beta out-of-frame sequences were concerned, excess twin sharing was weaker. Invariant MAIT and iNKT cells are populations that could partly confound zero-insertion analyses.

In this sample, this clonotype turned up a few times. What it recognizes is unknown. TCRdb used MiXCR to reprocess the 5' RACE reads, holding one entry per CDR3 protein. The profile shows under 250,000 distinct CDR3 sequences, over 9.5% of them singletons. Each donor was a healthy Caucasian. This sample was also put to use in a study of yellow fever vaccine responses in identical twins.

The sequence was collected from a woman aged 18-30 years in good health. Sequenced material: memory (CD45RO+) T cells sorted from blood. The chain uses TRBV4-3 and TRBJ2-1; D remains ambiguous. The CDR3 spells CASSISTYNEQFF. The CDR3 bases are TGCGCCAGTTCCATATCAACCTACAATGAGCAGTTCTTC.